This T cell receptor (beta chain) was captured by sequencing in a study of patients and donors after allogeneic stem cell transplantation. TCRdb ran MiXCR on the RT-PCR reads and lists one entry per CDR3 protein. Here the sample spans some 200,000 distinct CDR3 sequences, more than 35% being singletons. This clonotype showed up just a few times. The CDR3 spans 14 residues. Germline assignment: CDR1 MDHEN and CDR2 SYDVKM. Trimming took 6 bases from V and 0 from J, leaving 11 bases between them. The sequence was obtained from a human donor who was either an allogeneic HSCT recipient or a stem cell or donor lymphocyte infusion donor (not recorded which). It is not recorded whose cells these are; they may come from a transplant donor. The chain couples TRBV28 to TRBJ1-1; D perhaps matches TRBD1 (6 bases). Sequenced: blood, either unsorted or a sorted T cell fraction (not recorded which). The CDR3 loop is CASRVQGLNTEAFF. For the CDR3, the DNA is TGTGCCAGCAGAGTACAGGGTTTGAACACTGAAGCTTTCTTT.